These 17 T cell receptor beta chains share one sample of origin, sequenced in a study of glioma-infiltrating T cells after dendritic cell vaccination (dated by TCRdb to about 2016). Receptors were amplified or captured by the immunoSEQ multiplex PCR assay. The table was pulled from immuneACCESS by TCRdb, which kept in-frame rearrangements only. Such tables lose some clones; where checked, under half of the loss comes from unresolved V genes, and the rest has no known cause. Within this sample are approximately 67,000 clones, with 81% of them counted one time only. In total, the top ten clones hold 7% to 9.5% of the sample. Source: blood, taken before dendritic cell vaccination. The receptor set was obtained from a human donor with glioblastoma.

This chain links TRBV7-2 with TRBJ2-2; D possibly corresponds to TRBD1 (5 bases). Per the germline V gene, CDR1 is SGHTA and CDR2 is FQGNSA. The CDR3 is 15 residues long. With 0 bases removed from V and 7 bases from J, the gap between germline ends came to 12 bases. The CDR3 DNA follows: TGTGCCAGCAGCTTAGCTGGGGCGCGCGGCGGGGAGCTGTTTTTT. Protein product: CASSLAGARGGELFF.

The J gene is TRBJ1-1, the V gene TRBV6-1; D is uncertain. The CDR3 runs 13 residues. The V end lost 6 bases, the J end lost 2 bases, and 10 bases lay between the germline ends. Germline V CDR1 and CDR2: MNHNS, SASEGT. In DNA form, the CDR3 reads TGTGCCAGCAGGACATCGTTCAACACTGAAGCTTTCTTT. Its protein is CASRTSFNTEAFF.

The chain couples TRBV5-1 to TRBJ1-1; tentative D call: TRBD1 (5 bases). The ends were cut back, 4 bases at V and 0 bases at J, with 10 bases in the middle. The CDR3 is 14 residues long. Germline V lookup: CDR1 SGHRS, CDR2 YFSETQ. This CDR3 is CASSPGFVNTEAFF. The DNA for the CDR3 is TGCGCCAGCAGCCCAGGGTTCGTGAACACTGAAGCTTTCTTT.

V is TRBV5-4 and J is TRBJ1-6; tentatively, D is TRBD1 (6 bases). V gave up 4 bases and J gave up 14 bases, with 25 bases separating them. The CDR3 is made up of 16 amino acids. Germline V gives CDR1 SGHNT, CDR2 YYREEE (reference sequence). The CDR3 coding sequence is TGTGCCAGCAGCGTGGGGGGGCAAACCGGGGTGGGAGCCCTCCACTTT. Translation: CASSVGGQTGVGALHF.

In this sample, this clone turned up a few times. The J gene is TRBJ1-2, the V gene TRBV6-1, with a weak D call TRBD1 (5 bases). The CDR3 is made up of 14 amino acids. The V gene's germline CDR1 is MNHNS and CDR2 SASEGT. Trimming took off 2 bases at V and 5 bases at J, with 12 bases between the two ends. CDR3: CASSELEGWYGYTF. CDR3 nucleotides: TGTGCCAGCAGTGAATTGGAGGGGTGGTATGGCTACACCTTC.

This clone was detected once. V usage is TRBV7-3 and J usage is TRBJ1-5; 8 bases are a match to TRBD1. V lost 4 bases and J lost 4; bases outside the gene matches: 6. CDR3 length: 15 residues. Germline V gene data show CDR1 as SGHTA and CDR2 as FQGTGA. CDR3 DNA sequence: TGTGCCAGCAGCTACCCACAGGGGGGAAATCAGCCCCAGCATTTT. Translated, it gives CASSYPQGGNQPQHF. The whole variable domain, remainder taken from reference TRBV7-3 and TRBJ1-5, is GAGVSQTPSNKVTEKGKYVELRCDPISGHTALYWYRQSLGQGPEFLIYFQGTGAADDSGLPNDRFFAVRPEGSVSTLKIQRTERGDSAVYLCASSYPQGGNQPQHFGDGTRLSIL.

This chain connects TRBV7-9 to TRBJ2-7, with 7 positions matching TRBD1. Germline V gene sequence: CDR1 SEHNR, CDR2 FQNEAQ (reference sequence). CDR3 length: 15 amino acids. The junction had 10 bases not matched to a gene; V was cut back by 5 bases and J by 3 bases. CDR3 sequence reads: CASSPGRQGGYEQYF. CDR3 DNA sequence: TGTGCCAGCAGCCCAGGGAGACAGGGTGGCTACGAGCAGTACTTC.

In nucleotides, the CDR3 is TGTGCCAGCAGAGACGGGACAGGGGGCAATCAGCCCCAGCATTTT. Translated, it gives CASRDGTGGNQPQHF. The V and J genes are TRBV6-1 and TRBJ1-5; TRBD1 agrees at 10 bases. The V and J ends lost 6 bases and 2 bases, in that order; junction bases with no gene match: 4. The V gene's germline CDR1 is MNHNS and CDR2 SASEGT. This CDR3 has 15 residues.

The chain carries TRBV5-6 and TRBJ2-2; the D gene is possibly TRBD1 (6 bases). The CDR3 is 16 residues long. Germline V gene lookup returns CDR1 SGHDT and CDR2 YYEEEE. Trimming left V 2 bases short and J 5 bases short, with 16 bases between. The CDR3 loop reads CASSLWGPRRTGELFF. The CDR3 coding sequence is TGTGCCAGCAGCTTATGGGGGCCCCGAAGGACCGGGGAGCTGTTTTTT.

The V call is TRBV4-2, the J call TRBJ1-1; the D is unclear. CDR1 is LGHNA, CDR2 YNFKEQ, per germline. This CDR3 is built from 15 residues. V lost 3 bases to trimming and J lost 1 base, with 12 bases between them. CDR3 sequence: CASSQGGPENTEAFF. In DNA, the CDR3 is TGTGCCAGCAGCCAGGGTGGGCCGGAGAACACTGAAGCTTTCTTT.

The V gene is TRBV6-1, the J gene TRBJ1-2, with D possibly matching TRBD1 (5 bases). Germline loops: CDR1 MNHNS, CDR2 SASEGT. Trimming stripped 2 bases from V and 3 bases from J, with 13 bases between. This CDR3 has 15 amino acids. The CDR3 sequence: CASSESPGEYYGYTF. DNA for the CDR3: TGTGCCAGCAGTGAAAGTCCGGGGGAGTACTATGGCTACACCTTC.

Here the CDR3 DNA reads TGTGCCAGCAGTGCACTAGCGGGGGGAAACACAGATACGCAGTATTTT. Its translation is CASSALAGGNTDTQYF. This chain connects TRBV6-1 to TRBJ2-3, with 12 nucleotides matching TRBD2. The CDR3 contains 16 residues. J was trimmed by 2 bases and V by 4 bases; bases with no gene match: 4. The V gene's germline CDR1 is MNHNS and CDR2 SASEGT.

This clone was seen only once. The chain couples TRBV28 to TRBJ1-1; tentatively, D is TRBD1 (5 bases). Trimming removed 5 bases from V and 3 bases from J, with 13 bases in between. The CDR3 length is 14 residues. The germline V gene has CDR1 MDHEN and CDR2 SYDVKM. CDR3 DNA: TGTGCCAGCAGTCCACCGGGGGTTTACACTGAAGCTTTCTTT. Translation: CASSPPGVYTEAFF.

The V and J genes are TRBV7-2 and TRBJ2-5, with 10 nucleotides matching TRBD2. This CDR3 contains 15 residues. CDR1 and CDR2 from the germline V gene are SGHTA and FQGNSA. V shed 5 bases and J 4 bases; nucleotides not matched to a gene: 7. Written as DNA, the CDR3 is TGTGCCAGCAGCCGGAGCGGGGGGGCCGGAGAGACCCAGTACTTC. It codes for CASSRSGGAGETQYF.

Here the CDR3 reads CASRASTFTDTQYF. The DNA for the CDR3 is TGTGCCAGTAGGGCCTCGACTTTCACAGATACGCAGTATTTT. The rearrangement joins TRBV19 to TRBJ2-3; D is uncertain. Germline V gene sequence: CDR1 LNHDA, CDR2 SQIVND (reference sequence). The CDR3 spans 14 residues. Between the trimmed V and J ends, which lost 6 bases and 2 bases, there was a span of 12 bases. Using reference TRBV19 and TRBJ2-3 for the parts outside the CDR3, the full variable domain is DGGITQSPKYLFRKEGQNVTLSCEQNLNHDAMYWYRQDPGQGLRLIYYSQIVNDFQKGDIAEGYSVSREKKESFPLTVTSAQKNPTAFYLCASRASTFTDTQYFGPGTRLTVL.

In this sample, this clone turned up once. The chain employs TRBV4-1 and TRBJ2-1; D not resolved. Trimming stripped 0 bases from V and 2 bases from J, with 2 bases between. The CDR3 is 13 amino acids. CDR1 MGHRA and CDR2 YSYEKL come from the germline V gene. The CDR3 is CASSQDAYNEQFF. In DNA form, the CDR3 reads TGCGCCAGCAGCCAAGACGCCTACAATGAGCAGTTCTTC.

CDR3 sequence reads: CATDGEGADTEAFF. The CDR3 DNA is TGTGCCACCGATGGTGAGGGGGCTGACACTGAAGCTTTCTTT. The V and J genes are TRBV10-3 and TRBJ1-1, with 7 nucleotides matching TRBD1. Per the germline V gene, CDR1 is ENHRY and CDR2 is SYGVKD. The CDR3 consists of 14 residues. Trimming took 10 bases from V and 3 from J; bases not matched to a gene: 11.